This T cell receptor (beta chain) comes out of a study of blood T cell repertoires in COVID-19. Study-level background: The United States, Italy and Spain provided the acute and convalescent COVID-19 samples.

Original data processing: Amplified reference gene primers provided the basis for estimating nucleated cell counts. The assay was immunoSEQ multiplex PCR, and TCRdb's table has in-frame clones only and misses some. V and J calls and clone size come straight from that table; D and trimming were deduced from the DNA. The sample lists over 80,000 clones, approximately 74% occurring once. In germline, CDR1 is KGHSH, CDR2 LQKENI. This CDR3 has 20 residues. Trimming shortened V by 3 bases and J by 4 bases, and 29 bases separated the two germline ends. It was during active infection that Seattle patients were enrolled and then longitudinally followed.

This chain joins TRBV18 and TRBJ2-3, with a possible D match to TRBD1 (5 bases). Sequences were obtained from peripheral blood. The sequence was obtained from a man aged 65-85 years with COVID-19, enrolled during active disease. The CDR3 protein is CASSPNRIGSGDMAPDTQYF. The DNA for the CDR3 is TGTGCCAGCTCACCTAACAGGATCGGATCAGGCGATATGGCCCCAGATACGCAGTATTTT.